This TCR beta chain emerged from a study of shared clonotypes between healthy human individuals. Overall study context: CD4 naive and memory got three plates each, CD8 naive two, CD8 memory one.

Cells designated naive CD8 were CD45RO-negative and were positively selected for CCR7, with terminally differentiated effector memory CD45RA+ cells excluded. Sequencing was performed with immunoSEQ multiplex PCR; in TCRdb, only in-frame clones are kept and a portion is missing. The sample lists about 610,000 clones, 95% to 97% seen once, with approximately 0.1% in the top ten. Study-level points and caveats: Sampling covered nothing but blood. Tissue TCR repertoires likely differ from those found in blood. Across a handful of donors, naive CD4 shared 5% to 6%, naive CD8 3% to 3.5%, memory CD4 over 2%, memory CD8 about 0.4%. Non-shared clonotypes had lower generation probabilities than clonotypes shared by all four sorted-subset donors.

Note on this clone: Its cognate antigen is unknown.

Losses at the gene ends were 0 bases for V and 3 bases for J; bases not matched to a gene: 7. This CDR3 has 16 residues. The germline gives CDR1 LGHNA, CDR2 YNFKEQ. The sequenced material came from naive CD8+ T cells sorted from blood. This TCR derives from a woman aged 30 to 39 in good health. This chain links TRBV4-2 with TRBJ2-7, with 8 bases matching TRBD2. DNA for the CDR3: TGTGCCAGCAGCCAAGATCCGGGACTAGTAGTCTACGAGCAGTACTTC. Residues: CASSQDPGLVVYEQYF.